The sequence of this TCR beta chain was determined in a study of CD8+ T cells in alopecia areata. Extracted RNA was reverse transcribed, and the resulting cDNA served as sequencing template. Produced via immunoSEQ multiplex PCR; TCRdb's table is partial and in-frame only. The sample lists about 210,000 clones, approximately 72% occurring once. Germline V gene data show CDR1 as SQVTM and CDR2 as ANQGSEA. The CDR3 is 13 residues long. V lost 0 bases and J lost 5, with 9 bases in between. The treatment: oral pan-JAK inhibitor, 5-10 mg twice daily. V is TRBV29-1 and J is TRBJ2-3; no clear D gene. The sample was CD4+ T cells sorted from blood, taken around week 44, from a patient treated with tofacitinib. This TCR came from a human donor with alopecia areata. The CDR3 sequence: CSVEDRVGDTQYF. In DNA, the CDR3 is TGCAGCGTTGAAGATCGGGTGGGAGATACGCAGTATTTT.